This section outlines one T cell receptor (beta chain) sequence together with its context. The junction differs from germline at one of its ends, possibly a read error. The sample originates from a study of CDR3 diversity in severe acne. TCRdb re-derived calls from the PCR reads in MiXCR, one entry per CDR3 protein. Of over 90,000 distinct CDR3 sequences listed, around 56% were seen once; the top ten hold about an eighth. CDR1 MNHNY and CDR2 SVGAGI come from the germline V gene (reference sequence). The CDR3 has 16 amino acids. The chain is built from TRBV6-6 and TRBJ1-1; 7 nucleotides align to TRBD1. Specimen: blood. The sequence came from a male donor with acne. DNA for the CDR3: TGTGCCAGCAGAAATGGACAGGTCCAGACGACCACTGAGGCTTTCTTT. Translated: CASRNGQVQTTTEAFF.